This passage covers 5 T cell receptor beta chains from one sample sequenced in a study of blood T cell repertoires in COVID-19. Repertoires were generated with immunoSEQ multiplex PCR, while TCRdb's copy carries only in-frame clones and drops some. Among around 160,000 clones listed, over 80% were seen once. The sample taken for sequencing was PBMCs or T cells enriched from blood (not recorded which). These receptors all come from a woman aged 55-70 years who had recovered from COVID-19.

This clone came up a few times. V gene TRBV5-1 combines with J gene TRBJ2-3, with 9 bases matching TRBD1. The CDR3 is 15 amino acids. The V segment lost 5 bases and the J segment 6 bases; nucleotides outside the gene matches: 10. The germline CDR1 and CDR2 sequences are SGHRS and YFSETQ. The CDR3 nucleotides are TGCGCCAGCAGTTTTGGCGGGACAGGGTGGGATACGCAGTATTTT. Translation: CASSFGGTGWDTQYF.

This sequence joins TRBV18 and TRBJ2-5; D not certain. The CDR3 loop spans 15 amino acids. Germline V gene sequence: CDR1 KGHSH, CDR2 LQKENI. V was trimmed by 6 bases and J by 3 bases, leaving 17 bases between them. CDR3 nucleotide sequence: TGTGCCAGCTCCCGAGCGACTGGTACGGAAGAGACCCAGTACTTC. Translating gives CASSRATGTEETQYF.

In this sample, this clone turned up once. V usage is TRBV4-1 and J usage is TRBJ1-6; 9 bases fit TRBD1. The CDR3 contains 15 residues. After removal of 2 bases from V and 14 bases from J, the junction contained 10 bases not matched to a gene. The germline V gene has CDR1 MGHRA and CDR2 YSYEKL. In nucleotides, the CDR3 is TGCGCCAGCAGCCAACCGGGACAGGGCATCTTCACCCTCCACTTT. Translating gives CASSQPGQGIFTLHF.

This clone has a handful of counts. V usage is TRBV14 and J usage is TRBJ1-6; D uncertain. The germline CDR1 and CDR2 sequences are SGHDN and FVKESK. This CDR3 has 16 amino acids. V was pared by 1 base and J by 3 bases, with 10 bases between. CDR3 residues: CASSQVEGVYNSPLHF. For the CDR3, the DNA is TGTGCCAGCAGCCAAGTGGAGGGTGTCTATAATTCACCCCTCCACTTT.

The chain has TRBV6-4 and TRBJ2-2; 9 bases are shared with TRBD1. The germline CDR1 and CDR2 sequences are MRHNA and SNTAGT. This CDR3 region has 15 residues. Unmatched junction bases numbered 9, after V lost 9 bases and J lost 4 bases. The CDR3 here is CARLKGDRVTGELFF. The CDR3 coding sequence is TGTGCCAGGCTCAAGGGGGACAGGGTCACCGGGGAGCTGTTTTTT.